In its sample, the clone carrying this TCR beta chain was seen a few times. This CDR3 comprises 11 residues. Trimming took 3 bases from V and 12 from J; bases not matched to a gene: 3. Germline V gives CDR1 GTSNPN, CDR2 SVGIG (reference sequence). This sample is drawn from a study of blood T cell repertoires in COVID-19. How the authors handled the data: The authors estimated nucleated cell counts from reference gene primer amplification. The table came from immunoSEQ multiplex PCR; TCRdb's copy has only in-frame clones and leaves some out. That table is the source of V, J and clone size, and D and trimming were worked out from the DNA. The table lists roughly 100,000 clones, about 91% of them singletons, with around 5.8% in the top ten.

The TCR was taken from a human donor in a cohort sampled during active COVID-19. V is TRBV30 and J is TRBJ2-3, with 10 nucleotides matching TRBD1. Sequenced: peripheral blood. The CDR3 DNA is TGTGCCTGGAGCCGGGACAGGGGACAGTATTTT. It is translated as CAWSRDRGQYF.